The T cell receptor beta chain described here comes from a study of shared clonotypes between healthy human individuals. Only in-frame clones appear in the TCRdb table, and some are missing; sequencing was by immunoSEQ multiplex PCR. This repertoire shows hundreds of thousands of clones, about 90% found once; its top ten account for roughly 22%. Germline CDR1 reads SEHNR; CDR2 reads FQNEAQ (reference sequence). The length of the CDR3 is 14 residues. Between the trimmed V and J ends, which lost 6 bases and 0 bases, there was a span of 11 bases. Naive CD8 cells, CD45RO-negative and positively selected for CCR7, excluded terminally differentiated effector memory CD45RA+ cells.

The receptor's source is a man aged 25-45 years in good health. This sequence joins TRBV7-9 and TRBJ1-1; D gene unclear. Sequenced material: naive CD8+ T cells sorted from blood. The CDR3 bases are TGTGCCAGCAGATCCCCCGGTATGAACACTGAAGCTTTCTTT. Its translation: CASRSPGMNTEAFF.